This T cell receptor (beta chain) was captured by sequencing in a study of control samples from healthy donors and cancer patients. Trimming took 4 bases from V and 10 from J, leaving 8 bases between them. Germline V lookup: CDR1 ENHRY, CDR2 SYGVKD. This CDR3 region has 11 residues. Using immunoSEQ multiplex PCR, the repertoire was profiled, and TCRdb retains in-frame clones only, with some absent. The sample has 95,000 to 150,000 clones, approximately 93% seen once; the top ten hold 7.8%. This clonotype was sampled from a woman between 18 and 30 years old in good health. The genes are TRBV10-3 and TRBJ2-1, with no clear D. Sequencing input: blood. The CDR3 region is CAISVGTEQFF. CDR3 nucleotides: TGTGCCATCAGTGTCGGAACCGAGCAGTTCTTC.